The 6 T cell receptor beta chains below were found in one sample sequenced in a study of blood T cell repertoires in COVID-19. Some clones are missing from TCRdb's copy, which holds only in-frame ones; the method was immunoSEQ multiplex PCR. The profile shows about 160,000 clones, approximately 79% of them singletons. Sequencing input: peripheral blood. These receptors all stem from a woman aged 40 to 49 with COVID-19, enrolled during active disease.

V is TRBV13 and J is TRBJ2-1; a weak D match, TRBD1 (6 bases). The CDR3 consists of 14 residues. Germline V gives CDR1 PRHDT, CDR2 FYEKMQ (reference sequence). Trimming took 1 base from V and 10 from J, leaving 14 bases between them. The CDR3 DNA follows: TGTGCCAGCAGCTTAGTCGCCTCCGGGACAGAGCAGTTCTTC. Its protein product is CASSLVASGTEQFF.

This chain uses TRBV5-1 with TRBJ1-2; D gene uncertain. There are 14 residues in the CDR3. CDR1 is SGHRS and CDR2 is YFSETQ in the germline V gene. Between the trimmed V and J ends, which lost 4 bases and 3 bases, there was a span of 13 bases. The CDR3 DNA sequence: TGCGCCAGCAGCGTGGTTAGGGAGCACTATGGCTACACCTTC. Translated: CASSVVREHYGYTF.

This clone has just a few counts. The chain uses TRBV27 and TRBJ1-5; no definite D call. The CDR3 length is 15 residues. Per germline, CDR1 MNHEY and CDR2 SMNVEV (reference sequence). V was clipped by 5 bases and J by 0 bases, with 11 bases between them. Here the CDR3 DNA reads TGTGCCAGCAGTGCAACAGTAGGTAGCAATCAGCCCCAGCATTTT. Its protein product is CASSATVGSNQPQHF.

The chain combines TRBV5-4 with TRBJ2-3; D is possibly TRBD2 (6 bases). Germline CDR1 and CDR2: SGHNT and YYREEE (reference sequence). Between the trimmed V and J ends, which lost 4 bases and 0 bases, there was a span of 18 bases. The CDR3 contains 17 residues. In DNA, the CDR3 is TGTGCCAGCAGCGTGGCCGGGACTTCCGTAAGCACAGATACGCAGTATTTT. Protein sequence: CASSVAGTSVSTDTQYF.

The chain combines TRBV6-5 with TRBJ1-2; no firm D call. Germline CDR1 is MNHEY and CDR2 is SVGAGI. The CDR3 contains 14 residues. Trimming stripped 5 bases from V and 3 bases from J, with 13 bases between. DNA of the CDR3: TGTGCCAGCAGTAGAGGGTGGTTGGACTATGGCTACACCTTC. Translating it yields CASSRGWLDYGYTF.

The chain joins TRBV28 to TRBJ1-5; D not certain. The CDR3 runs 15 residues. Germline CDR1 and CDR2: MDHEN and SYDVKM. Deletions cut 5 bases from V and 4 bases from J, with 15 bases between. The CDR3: CASSPARLPNQPQHF. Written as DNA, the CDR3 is TGTGCCAGCAGTCCCGCGAGACTCCCGAATCAGCCCCAGCATTTT.